A selection of T cell receptor beta chains follows, all from one sample in a study of neurological immune-mediated disorders. In TCRdb, the 5' RACE reads were re-called with MiXCR into one record per CDR3 protein. In the table there are about 62,000 distinct CDR3 sequences, roughly 4.8% of which are singletons. Sequences were obtained from PBMCs. The receptors originated from a woman aged 45-65 years with multiple sclerosis. The CDR3 runs from the conserved cysteine through the conserved F or W. Fields, in order: V gene, D gene, J gene, clone size, CDR3 protein, CDR3 DNA. D genes are given only for firm matches. Clone size is given for some rows only: seen once, a few or many times, or a class if the clone is expanded.

V: TRBV7-2
D: -
J: TRBJ2-7
size: many
CDR3: CASSLGRNEQYF
DNA: TGTGCCAGCAGCTTAGGGCGGAACGAGCAGTACTTC

V: TRBV6-2/TRBV6-3
D: -
J: TRBJ1-2
size: few
CDR3: CASSSGTPGRESYGYTF
DNA: TGTGCCAGCAGCTCCGGGACACCGGGCCGAGAGAGCTATGGCTACACCTTC

V: TRBV7-9
D: -
J: TRBJ2-1
size: -
CDR3: CASSFAGADEQFF
DNA: TGTGCCAGCAGCTTCGCAGGGGCTGATGAGCAGTTCTTC

V: TRBV20-1
D: TRBD2
J: TRBJ2-1
size: many
CDR3: CSARVLVAGAEWNEQFF
DNA: TGCAGTGCTAGAGTTCTAGTAGCGGGGGCCGAGTGGAATGAGCAGTTCTTC

V: TRBV20-1
D: TRBD1
J: TRBJ2-1
size: many
CDR3: CSASLGQGYNEQFF
DNA: TGCAGTGCTAGTCTAGGACAGGGGTACAATGAGCAGTTCTTC

V: TRBV7-9
D: TRBD1
J: TRBJ1-1
size: many
CDR3: CAAGIRGDTEAFF
DNA: TGTGCCGCTGGAATCAGGGGGGACACTGAAGCTTTCTTT

V: TRBV28
D: -
J: TRBJ1-1
size: many
CDR3: CASSSAGAMTEAFF
DNA: TGTGCCAGCAGTTCGGCAGGCGCAATGACTGAAGCTTTCTTT

V: TRBV7-2
D: -
J: TRBJ2-1
size: -
CDR3: CASSSGIHNEQFF
DNA: TGTGCCAGCAGCTCCGGGATTCACAATGAGCAGTTCTTC

V: TRBV24-1
D: TRBD1
J: TRBJ2-5
size: many
CDR3: CATSDGGQAETQYF
DNA: TGTGCCACCAGTGATGGGGGACAGGCGGAGACCCAGTACTTC

V: TRBV5-1
D: -
J: TRBJ2-3
size: few
CDR3: CASSSDSPGGDTQYF
DNA: TGCGCCAGCAGCTCGGACAGTCCCGGAGGAGATACGCAGTATTTT

V: TRBV11-2
D: -
J: TRBJ2-1
size: many
CDR3: CASSFGQLEQFF
DNA: TGTGCCAGCAGCTTTGGGCAGCTAGAGCAGTTCTTC

V: TRBV5-1
D: TRBD1
J: TRBJ2-5
size: few
CDR3: CASSQGAVETQYF
DNA: TGCGCCAGCAGCCAGGGGGCGGTAGAGACCCAGTACTTC

V: TRBV29-1
D: TRBD2
J: TRBJ2-3
size: many
CDR3: CSVRGLAGDADTQYF
DNA: TGCAGCGTTCGAGGACTAGCGGGGGATGCAGATACGCAGTATTTT

V: TRBV20-1
D: -
J: TRBJ1-2
size: many
CDR3: CSAKHRVGGYTF
DNA: TGCAGTGCTAAACACAGGGTGGGTGGCTACACCTTC

V: TRBV14
D: -
J: TRBJ1-6
size: many
CDR3: CASSQEWGSDSPLHF
DNA: TGTGCCAGCAGCCAAGAGTGGGGGTCGGATTCACCCCTCCACTTT

V: TRBV20-1
D: -
J: TRBJ1-5
size: many
CDR3: CSAGVGSNQPQHF
DNA: TGCAGTGCTGGGGTTGGCAGCAATCAGCCCCAGCATTTT

V: TRBV20-1
D: TRBD2
J: TRBJ2-3
size: -
CDR3: CSASVRQGRGTQYF
DNA: TGCAGTGCTAGTGTTCGGCAAGGGAGGGGTACGCAGTATTTT

V: TRBV20-1
D: -
J: TRBJ2-4
size: many
CDR3: CSAGGLAKNIQYF
DNA: TGCAGTGCTGGGGGTTTAGCCAAAAACATTCAGTACTTC

V: TRBV11-2
D: -
J: TRBJ2-1
size: many
CDR3: CASRRSMTTEEQFF
DNA: TGTGCCAGCAGACGATCGATGACGACAGAGGAGCAGTTCTTC

V: TRBV3-1
D: -
J: TRBJ2-5
size: many
CDR3: CASSQPTGTQYF
DNA: TGTGCCAGCAGCCAACCAACAGGGACCCAGTACTTC

V: TRBV7-9
D: -
J: TRBJ1-1
size: many
CDR3: CASSLGLIEAFF
DNA: TGTGCCAGCAGCTTAGGGTTGATTGAAGCTTTCTTT

V: TRBV5-6
D: TRBD2
J: TRBJ2-7
size: many
CDR3: CASSRLLGLVVYEQYF
DNA: TGTGCCAGCAGCAGACTCTTGGGACTAGTCGTCTACGAGCAGTACTTC

V: TRBV27
D: -
J: TRBJ2-1
size: many
CDR3: CASSLLGNEQFF
DNA: TGTGCCAGCAGTTTGCTGGGCAATGAGCAGTTCTTC

V: TRBV27
D: TRBD1
J: TRBJ2-7
size: many
CDR3: CASSLLDREAEQYF
DNA: TGTGCCAGCAGTTTATTGGACAGGGAGGCCGAGCAGTACTTC

V: TRBV20-1
D: -
J: TRBJ1-1
size: few
CDR3: CSAMGPLGINTEAFF
DNA: TGCAGTGCAATGGGACCTTTGGGAATCAACACTGAAGCTTTCTTT

V: TRBV7-8
D: -
J: TRBJ2-2
size: many
CDR3: CASSLARTGINTGELFF
DNA: TGTGCCAGCAGCTTAGCGAGAACAGGAATTAACACCGGGGAGCTGTTTTTT

V: TRBV29-1
D: -
J: TRBJ1-1
size: many
CDR3: CSVENTEAFF
DNA: TGCAGCGTTGAGAACACTGAAGCTTTCTTT

V: TRBV12-3/TRBV12-4
D: TRBD1
J: TRBJ2-2
size: many
CDR3: CASSLKQGGELFF
DNA: TGTGCCAGCAGTTTAAAACAGGGGGGGGAGCTGTTTTTT

V: TRBV6-6
D: -
J: TRBJ1-5
size: many
CDR3: CASSLRAPNQPQHF
DNA: TGTGCCAGCAGTCTTCGGGCTCCAAATCAGCCCCAGCATTTT

V: TRBV29-1
D: -
J: TRBJ1-1
size: many
CDR3: CSALREEIEAFF
DNA: TGCAGCGCCCTCCGGGAGGAGATTGAAGCTTTCTTT

V: TRBV29-1
D: -
J: TRBJ1-5
size: many
CDR3: CSVDKVDGNQPQHF
DNA: TGCAGCGTTGATAAGGTCGATGGCAATCAGCCCCAGCATTTT

V: TRBV6-4
D: TRBD2
J: TRBJ2-5
size: -
CDR3: CASSALAGGPETQYF
DNA: TGTGCCAGCAGTGCTCTAGCGGGGGGGCCAGAGACCCAGTACTTC

V: TRBV20-1
D: TRBD1
J: TRBJ2-7
size: many
CDR3: CSAAGTVSSYEQYF
DNA: TGCAGTGCAGCCGGGACAGTCAGCTCCTACGAGCAGTACTTC

V: TRBV9
D: -
J: TRBJ1-3
size: many
CDR3: CASSVPPENTIYF
DNA: TGTGCCAGCAGCGTCCCACCGGAAAACACCATATATTTT

V: TRBV7-8
D: -
J: TRBJ1-1
size: many
CDR3: CASSLQPGARTEAFF
DNA: TGTGCCAGCAGCTTACAGCCGGGGGCAAGAACTGAAGCTTTCTTT

V: TRBV15
D: -
J: TRBJ2-7
size: many
CDR3: CATSRDSNSGSFGLTYEQYF
DNA: TGTGCCACCAGCAGAGATTCAAACAGTGGAAGTTTTGGGTTAACCTACGAGCAGTACTTC

V: TRBV7-9
D: TRBD2
J: TRBJ2-5
size: few
CDR3: CASSFGTSEETQYF
DNA: TGTGCCAGCAGCTTTGGGACTAGTGAAGAGACCCAGTACTTC

V: TRBV7-9
D: -
J: TRBJ2-2
size: many
CDR3: CASSPRSRLVDTGELFF
DNA: TGTGCCAGCAGCCCCCGTTCTCGGCTGGTAGACACCGGGGAGCTGTTTTTT

V: TRBV28
D: -
J: TRBJ2-7
size: few
CDR3: CASSTYRALSYEQYF
DNA: TGTGCCAGCAGTACGTACAGGGCTCTTTCCTACGAGCAGTACTTC

V: TRBV5-1
D: TRBD1
J: TRBJ2-3
size: -
CDR3: CASSRGQGAADTQYF
DNA: TGCGCCAGCAGCCGAGGACAGGGGGCGGCGGATACGCAGTATTTT

V: TRBV7-2
D: -
J: TRBJ2-2
size: many
CDR3: CASKEGAPGELFF
DNA: TGTGCCAGCAAGGAGGGGGCGCCCGGGGAGCTGTTTTTT

V: TRBV7-2
D: TRBD2
J: TRBJ2-7
size: many
CDR3: CASSSTSGNPYEQYF
DNA: TGTGCCAGCAGCTCGACTAGCGGGAACCCCTACGAGCAGTACTTC

V: TRBV10-3
D: -
J: TRBJ2-5
size: many
CDR3: CAISDSGQASTQYF
DNA: TGTGCCATCAGTGATTCGGGACAAGCCTCCACCCAGTACTTC

V: TRBV5-1
D: -
J: TRBJ2-2
size: many
CDR3: CASSFNRVGELFF
DNA: TGCGCCAGCAGCTTTAATCGGGTCGGGGAGCTGTTTTTT

V: TRBV11-2
D: -
J: TRBJ2-1
size: -
CDR3: CASSPLRRGDYNEQFF
DNA: TGTGCCAGCAGTCCGTTGAGGAGGGGGGACTACAATGAGCAGTTCTTC

V: TRBV10-3
D: -
J: TRBJ1-2
size: many
CDR3: CAITGPTLYGYTF
DNA: TGTGCCATCACTGGACCGACACTCTATGGCTACACCTTC

V: TRBV7-2
D: -
J: TRBJ1-2
size: few
CDR3: CASRKTGTPHSYGYTF
DNA: TGTGCCAGCAGGAAAACCGGGACCCCGCATAGCTATGGCTACACCTTC

V: TRBV6-5
D: TRBD1
J: TRBJ2-5
size: many
CDR3: CASSYFLTGVQETQYF
DNA: TGTGCCAGCAGTTACTTCCTTACAGGGGTACAAGAGACCCAGTACTTC

V: TRBV12-3/TRBV12-4
D: TRBD2
J: TRBJ2-1
size: many
CDR3: CATTGMRGGGNEQFF
DNA: TGTGCCACCACCGGGATGCGGGGCGGGGGTAATGAGCAGTTCTTC

V: TRBV7-9
D: TRBD1
J: TRBJ2-1
size: many
CDR3: CASSSDRGLVNEQFF
DNA: TGTGCCAGCAGCTCGGACAGGGGGCTAGTCAATGAGCAGTTCTTC

V: TRBV5-6
D: TRBD2
J: TRBJ2-5
size: -
CDR3: CASSLRLAGPETQYF
DNA: TGTGCCAGCAGCTTGAGGCTAGCGGGGCCCGAGACCCAGTACTTC

V: TRBV2
D: -
J: TRBJ2-3
size: many
CDR3: CASRRSTDTQYF
DNA: TGTGCCAGCAGGAGGAGCACAGATACGCAGTATTTT

V: TRBV5-1
D: TRBD2
J: TRBJ2-3
size: many
CDR3: CASSLGLGLGTDTQYF
DNA: TGCGCCAGCAGCTTGGGTTTAGGACTAGGCACAGATACGCAGTATTTT

V: TRBV20-1
D: -
J: TRBJ1-1
size: many
CDR3: CSARASGLQAHYPEAFF
DNA: TGCAGTGCTAGAGCCTCGGGACTTCAGGCCCATTACCCTGAAGCTTTCTTT

V: TRBV11-2
D: -
J: TRBJ1-1
size: many
CDR3: CASSLWGGNTEAFF
DNA: TGTGCCAGCAGCTTATGGGGAGGGAACACTGAAGCTTTCTTT

V: TRBV29-1
D: TRBD2
J: TRBJ2-3
size: many
CDR3: CSVERGGGDTQYF
DNA: TGCAGCGTTGAGCGGGGGGGCGGAGATACGCAGTATTTT

V: TRBV12-3/TRBV12-4
D: -
J: TRBJ1-1
size: -
CDR3: CASSISRNTEAFF
DNA: TGTGCCAGCAGCATAAGCAGGAACACTGAAGCTTTCTTT